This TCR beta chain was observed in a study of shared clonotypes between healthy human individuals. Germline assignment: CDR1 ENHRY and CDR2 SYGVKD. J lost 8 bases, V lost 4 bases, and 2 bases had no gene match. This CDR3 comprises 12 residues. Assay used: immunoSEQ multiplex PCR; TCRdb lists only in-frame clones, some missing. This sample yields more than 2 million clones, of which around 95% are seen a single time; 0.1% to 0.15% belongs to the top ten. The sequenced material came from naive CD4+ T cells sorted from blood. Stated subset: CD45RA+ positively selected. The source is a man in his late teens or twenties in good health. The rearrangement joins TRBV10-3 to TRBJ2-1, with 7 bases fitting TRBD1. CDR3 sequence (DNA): TGTGCCATCAGTGGAGACAGGGATGAGCAGTTCTTC. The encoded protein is CAISGDRDEQFF.